This T cell receptor beta chain was sequenced during a study of OX40 agonist ivuxolimab in advanced cancers. For the study at large: Ivuxolimab was administered intravenously to patients at 0.01 to 10 mg/kg every 2 weeks.

Germline V lookup: CDR1 SGHRS, CDR2 YFSETQ. The germline V and J ends were trimmed by 5 bases and 1 base, with 9 bases remaining between them. This CDR3 has 13 residues. Here immunoSEQ multiplex PCR was the method, and the copy in TCRdb shows in-frame clones only, minus some. The data contain over 55,000 clones, around 82% of them seen just once; the ten biggest clones take up under 9.5%. The clonotype was recovered from an adult with an advanced solid tumor such as melanoma, head and neck, liver or kidney cancer. The sequencing here drew on CD4+ or CD8+ T cells sorted from blood, taken in a trial of the OX40 agonist ivuxolimab. V gene TRBV5-1 combines with J gene TRBJ1-1; no clear D gene. CDR3 residues: CASSLQSNTEAFF. CDR3 nucleotide sequence: TGCGCCAGCAGTTTACAGTCGAACACTGAAGCTTTCTTT.